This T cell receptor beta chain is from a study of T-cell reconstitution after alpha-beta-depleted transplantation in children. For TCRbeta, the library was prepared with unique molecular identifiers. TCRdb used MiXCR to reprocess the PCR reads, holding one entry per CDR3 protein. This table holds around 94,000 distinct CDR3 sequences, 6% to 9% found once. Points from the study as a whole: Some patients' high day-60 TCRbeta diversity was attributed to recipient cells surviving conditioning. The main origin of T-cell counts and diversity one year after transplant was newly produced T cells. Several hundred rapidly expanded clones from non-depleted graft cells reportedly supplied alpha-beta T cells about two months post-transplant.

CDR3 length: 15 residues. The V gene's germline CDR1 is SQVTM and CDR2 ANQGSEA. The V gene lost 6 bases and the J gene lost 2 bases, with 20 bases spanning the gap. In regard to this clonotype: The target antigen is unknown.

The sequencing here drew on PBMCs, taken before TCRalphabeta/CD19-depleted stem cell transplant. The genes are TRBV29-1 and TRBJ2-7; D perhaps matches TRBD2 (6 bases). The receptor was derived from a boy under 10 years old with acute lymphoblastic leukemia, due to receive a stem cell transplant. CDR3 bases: TGCAGCGTCGTCACCGGGACTGACATTCCCTACGAGCAGTACTTC. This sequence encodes CSVVTGTDIPYEQYF.